The subject of this entry is one T cell receptor (beta chain). These data belong to a study of blood T cell repertoires in COVID-19. V lost 6 bases, J lost 0 bases, and 2 bases stayed unmatched. The CDR3 is 15 amino acids. The germline V gene has CDR1 MDHEN and CDR2 SYDVKM. The repertoire was sequenced with immunoSEQ multiplex PCR; TCRdb's copy has only in-frame clones and lacks some. The sample records fewer than 25,000 clones, about 90% being singletons. The sample consisted of peripheral blood. The gene calls are TRBV28 and TRBJ2-1, with 10 positions matching TRBD2. This TCR derives from a man aged 70 or older with acute or convalescent COVID-19. This chain's CDR3 is CASSLAGGSYNEQFF. CDR3 nucleotide sequence: TGTGCCAGCAGCTTAGCGGGAGGCTCCTACAATGAGCAGTTCTTC.